The rows below give T cell receptor beta chains drawn from one sample of a study of cytomegalovirus exposure and HLA in healthy donors. The protocol was immunoSEQ multiplex PCR, while the TCRdb copy is restricted to in-frame clones and leaves out a portion. This repertoire shows 100,000 to 120,000 clones, more than 60% found once; its top ten account for about 9.1%. Material: PBMCs. The receptors come from a woman between 40 and 55 years old in good health and CMV-seropositive. CDR3s include the opening cysteine and the closing phenylalanine or tryptophan. D genes are given only for firm matches. Clone size is not always given. Where it is, it says once, few, many or a class for expanded clones.

>TRBJ1-2|few|TRBV28|TRBD1
TGTGCCAGCAGTTTGGGACAGGCATATGGCTACACCTTC
CASSLGQAYGYTF
>TRBJ2-1|-|TRBV9|TRBD2
TGTGCCAGCAGCCCGACTAGCGGGAGCGGCAATGAGCAGTTCTTC
CASSPTSGSGNEQFF
>TRBJ2-5|-|TRBV5-6|TRBD2
TGTGCCAGCAGCTTGGCGGGGGGGGAGACCCAGTACTTC
CASSLAGGETQYF
>TRBJ1-1|-|TRBV7-9|-
TGTGCCAGCAGCTTAGTCGACACTGAAGCTTTCTTT
CASSLVDTEAFF
>TRBJ2-1|-|TRBV11-2|-
TGTGCCAGCTCCTGGGGGCTAGCGGCTTACAATGAGCAGTTCTTC
CASSWGLAAYNEQFF
>TRBJ2-1|-|TRBV6-1|-
TGTGCCCGGGGGGCGGACAATGAGCAGTTCTTC
CARGADNEQFF
>TRBJ1-1|few|TRBV14|-
TGTGCCAGCAGGCGACAGTTGAACACTGAAGCTTTCTTT
CASRRQLNTEAFF
>TRBJ1-2|-|TRBV14|-
TGTGCCAGCAGCCAAAGCCTCGAACAGAGATACTATGGCTACACCTTC
CASSQSLEQRYYGYTF
>TRBJ1-2|-|TRBV18|TRBD1
TGTGCCAGCTCACCCACCGCGACTTCGGGACAGAAAGGTTATGGCTACACCTTC
CASSPTATSGQKGYGYTF
>TRBJ2-3|-|TRBV6-1|-
TGTGCCAGCAGTGAATTTATGTCGGGGGGCACAGATACGCAGTATTTT
CASSEFMSGGTDTQYF
>TRBJ1-5|-|TRBV5-4|-
TGTGCCAGCAGCTTGGACAGGAGCAATCAGCCCCAGCATTTT
CASSLDRSNQPQHF
>TRBJ1-2|-|TRBV10-3|-
TGTGCCATCAGTGATTCCCAGGGGCTCGTCTATGGCTACACCTTC
CAISDSQGLVYGYTF
>TRBJ2-5|-|TRBV29-1|-
TGCAGCGTCCTCCCTTTGAGGCAGTACGGGGAGACCCAGTACTTC
CSVLPLRQYGETQYF
>TRBJ2-2|-|TRBV2|-
TGTGCCAGCAGGGCCGAGGGGGCCGGGGAGCTGTTTTTT
CASRAEGAGELFF
>TRBJ2-2|few|TRBV6-6|-
TGTGCCAGCAGCGAGAACCGGGTTTCCAACACCGGGGAGCTGTTTTTT
CASSENRVSNTGELFF
>TRBJ2-1|-|TRBV5-4|TRBD1
TGTGCCAGCAGCTTCGAACAGGGGATTTATGAGCAGTTCTTC
CASSFEQGIYEQFF
>TRBJ1-5|-|TRBV19|-
TGTGCCAGTAGTATCGAGGGATATAGCAATCAGCCCCAGCATTTT
CASSIEGYSNQPQHF
>TRBJ1-2|once|TRBV10-3|-
TGTGCCATCAGTGACCCTGGACAGCGGAACTATGGCTACACCTTC
CAISDPGQRNYGYTF
>TRBJ1-4|-|TRBV27|TRBD1
TGTGCCAGCAAGGCGACAGGGAGTGGTGAAAAACTGTTTTTT
CASKATGSGEKLFF
>TRBJ2-7|-|TRBV29-1|-
TGCAGCGTTGGGCCCAGTATGACTACCCGCGAGCAGTACTTC
CSVGPSMTTREQYF
>TRBJ1-3|-|TRBV14|-
TGTGCCAGCAGCCAAGAATGGCCCGGAAACACCATATATTTT
CASSQEWPGNTIYF
>TRBJ2-5|-|TRBV27|-
TGTGCCAGCAGTTTCTCCGGTTCGATACAAGAGACCCAGTACTTC
CASSFSGSIQETQYF
>TRBJ2-2|-|TRBV5-1|-
TGCGCCAGCAGTTTCAGGGGTAACACCGGGGAGCTGTTTTTT
CASSFRGNTGELFF
>TRBJ1-1|-|TRBV27|-
TGTGCCAGCACCTTCAGTGGGGGGATGAACACTGAAGCTTTCTTT
CASTFSGGMNTEAFF
>TRBJ2-5|-|TRBV28|-
TGTGCCAGCGAAAGGTGGGGGGACCGACCCCACCAGTACTTC
CASERWGDRPHQYF
>TRBJ2-7|-|TRBV28|-
TGTGCCAGCAGTTACCCCAGCGGATACGAGCAGTACTTC
CASSYPSGYEQYF
>TRBJ1-3|-|TRBV7-8|TRBD1
TGTGCCAGCAGCTTACAGGGGGCATACACCATATATTTT
CASSLQGAYTIYF
>TRBJ2-3|-|TRBV5-8|-
TGTGCCAGCAGCTTCGAGGTAGGCTGGGCAGATACGCAGTATTTT
CASSFEVGWADTQYF
>TRBJ2-3|-|TRBV18|TRBD1
TGTGCCAGCCCCGACAGGGCGGAAAACCCGGAGGATACGCAGTATTTT
CASPDRAENPEDTQYF
>TRBJ1-5|-|TRBV28|-
TGTGCCAGCACCCAAGGGGGGGGAAGCAATCAGCCCCAGCATTTT
CASTQGGGSNQPQHF
>TRBJ2-7|-|TRBV7-9|TRBD2
TGTGCCAGCAGCTACACAGCGGGGGGGCCCTACGAGCAGTACTTC
CASSYTAGGPYEQYF
>TRBJ2-5|-|TRBV27|TRBD2
TGTGCCAGCAGCCCTTGGGGAGGGTATGTTCAAGAGACCCAGTACTTC
CASSPWGGYVQETQYF
>TRBJ2-3|-|TRBV28|TRBD2
TGTGCCAGCGTCGCGGGAGTCAGCACAGATACGCAGTATTTT
CASVAGVSTDTQYF
>TRBJ2-7|-|TRBV7-2|-
TGTGCCAGCAGCTTAGCGCGAAGCGGGCGGCAGTACTTC
CASSLARSGRQYF
>TRBJ2-1|few|TRBV9|TRBD2
TGTGCCAGCAGCGCCCCGCTAGCGGGACGATACAATGAGCAGTTCTTC
CASSAPLAGRYNEQFF
>TRBJ1-1|-|TRBV11-3|TRBD1
TGTGCCAGCAGCTTGGCCTGGACAGGAGACATGAACACTGAAGCTTTCTTT
CASSLAWTGDMNTEAFF
>TRBJ1-3|once|TRBV18|-
TGTGCCAGCTCACCCCAGGGCTCTGGAAACACCATATATTTT
CASSPQGSGNTIYF
>TRBJ2-7|-|TRBV7-6|TRBD2
TGTGCCAGCAGCCCCGGGACTATTGTCTACGAGCAGTACTTC
CASSPGTIVYEQYF
>TRBJ1-2|-|TRBV29-1|-
TGCAGCACCCCCGGGGAGGGTAACTATGGCTACACCTTC
CSTPGEGNYGYTF